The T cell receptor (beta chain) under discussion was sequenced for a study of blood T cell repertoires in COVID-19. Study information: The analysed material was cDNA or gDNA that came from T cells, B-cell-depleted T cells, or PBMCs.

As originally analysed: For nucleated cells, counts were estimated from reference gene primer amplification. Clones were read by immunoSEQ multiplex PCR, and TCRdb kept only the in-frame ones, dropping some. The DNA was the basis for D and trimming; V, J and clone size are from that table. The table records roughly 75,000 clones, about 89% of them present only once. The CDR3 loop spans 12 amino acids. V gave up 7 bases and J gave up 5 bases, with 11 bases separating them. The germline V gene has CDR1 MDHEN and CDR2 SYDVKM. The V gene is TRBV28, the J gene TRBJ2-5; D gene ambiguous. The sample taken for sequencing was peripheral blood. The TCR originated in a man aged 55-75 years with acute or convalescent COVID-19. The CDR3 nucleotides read TGTGCCAGCACCGGAGCTAGGGAGACCCAGTACTTC. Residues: CASTGARETQYF.